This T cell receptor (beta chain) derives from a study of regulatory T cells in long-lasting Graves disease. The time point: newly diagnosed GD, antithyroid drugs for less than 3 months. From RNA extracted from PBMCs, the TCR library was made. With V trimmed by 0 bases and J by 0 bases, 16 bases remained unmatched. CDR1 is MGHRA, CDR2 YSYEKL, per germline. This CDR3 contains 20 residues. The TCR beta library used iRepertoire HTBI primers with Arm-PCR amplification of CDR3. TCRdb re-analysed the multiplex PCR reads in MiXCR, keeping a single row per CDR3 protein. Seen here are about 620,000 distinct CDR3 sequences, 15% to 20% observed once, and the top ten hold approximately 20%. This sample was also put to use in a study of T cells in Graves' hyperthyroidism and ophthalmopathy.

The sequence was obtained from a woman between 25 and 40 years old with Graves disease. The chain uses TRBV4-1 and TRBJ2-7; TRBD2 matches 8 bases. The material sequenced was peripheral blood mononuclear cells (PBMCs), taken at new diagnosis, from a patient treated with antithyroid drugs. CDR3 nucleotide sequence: TGCGCCAGCAGCCAAGAGCAAACCGGGAGGGCTTTAGTTAGCTCCTACGAGCAGTACTTC. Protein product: CASSQEQTGRALVSSYEQYF.